The present T cell receptor beta chain was sequenced within a study of blood T cell repertoires in COVID-19. TCRdb's table, derived via immunoSEQ multiplex PCR, lists solely in-frame clones and lacks some. This table has fewer than 300,000 clones, more than 75% appearing once. J gave up 0 bases and V 5 bases, and 2 bases lay outside the gene matches. CDR1 and CDR2 from the germline V gene are LNHDA and SQIVND (reference sequence). The CDR3 has 14 residues. This clonotype originated in a woman aged 50 to 60 with acute or convalescent COVID-19. The specimen was peripheral blood. This chain connects TRBV19 to TRBJ2-7, with TRBD2 matching 9 bases. CDR3 loop: CASSASGDSYEQYF. The CDR3 coding sequence is TGTGCCAGTAGTGCTAGCGGGGACTCCTACGAGCAGTACTTC.